What follows describes a single TCR beta chain. The antigen is not known. The data are from a study of cytomegalovirus exposure and HLA in healthy donors. Findings of the study overall: Most sequenced TCRs were rare (though some public TCRs occurred in many donors).

Germline CDR1 is MNHEY and CDR2 is SMNVEV (reference sequence). This CDR3 has 16 amino acids. V lost 1 base and J lost 7; bases outside the gene matches: 9. The study ran its PCR with 60 Vbeta and 13 Jbeta primers. Assay: immunoSEQ multiplex PCR; the TCRdb copy retains only in-frame clones and omits some. Found here are around 130,000 clones, about three quarters of them singletons; the top ten hold roughly 2.7%. This TCR came from a human donor in good health. Material for sequencing was PBMCs. The genes are TRBV27 and TRBJ2-1; 8 nucleotides line up with TRBD2. The CDR3: CASSLYPGGGNNEQFF. For the CDR3, the DNA is TGTGCCAGCAGTTTATACCCGGGAGGGGGGAATAATGAGCAGTTCTTC.